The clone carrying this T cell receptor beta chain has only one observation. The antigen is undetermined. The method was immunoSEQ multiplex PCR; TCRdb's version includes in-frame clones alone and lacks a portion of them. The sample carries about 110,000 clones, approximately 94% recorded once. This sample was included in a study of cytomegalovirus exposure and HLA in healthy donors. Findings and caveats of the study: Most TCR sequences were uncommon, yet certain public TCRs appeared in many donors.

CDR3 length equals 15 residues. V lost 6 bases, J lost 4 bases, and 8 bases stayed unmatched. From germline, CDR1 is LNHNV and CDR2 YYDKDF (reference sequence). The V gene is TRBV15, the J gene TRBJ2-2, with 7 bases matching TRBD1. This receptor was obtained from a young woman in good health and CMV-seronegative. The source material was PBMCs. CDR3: CATRTTGDATGELFF. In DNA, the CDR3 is TGTGCCACCAGAACCACAGGGGATGCCACCGGGGAGCTGTTTTTT.